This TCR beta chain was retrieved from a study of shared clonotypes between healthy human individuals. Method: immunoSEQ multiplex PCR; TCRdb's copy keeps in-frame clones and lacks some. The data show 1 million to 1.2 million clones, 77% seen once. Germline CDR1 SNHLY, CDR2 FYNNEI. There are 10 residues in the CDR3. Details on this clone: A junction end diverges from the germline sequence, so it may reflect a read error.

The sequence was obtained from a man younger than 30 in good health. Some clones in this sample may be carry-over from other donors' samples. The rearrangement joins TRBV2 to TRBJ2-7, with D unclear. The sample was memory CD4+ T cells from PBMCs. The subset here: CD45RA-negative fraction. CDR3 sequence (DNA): TGTGCCAGCACCGGAAGAGTTCCGGACTTC. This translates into CASTGRVPDF.